The entry below gives a single T cell receptor beta chain sequence along with its context. No cell sorting was done before RNA was extracted from the tissue. TCRbeta libraries were built with three rounds of nested PCR, modified from ARM-PCR. MiXCR, applied by TCRdb to the multiplex PCR reads, yields one record per CDR3 protein. Seen here are tens of thousands of distinct CDR3 sequences, 72% observed once, and the top ten hold around 9.6%. This record comes from a study of tumor and adjacent non-tumor tissue in lung cancer. This clonotype originated in a woman between 40 and 55 years old with non-small cell lung cancer. Material for sequencing was lung tumor tissue.

The CDR3 loop is CASSRGVGLGVLREGIQYF. The CDR3 nucleotides are TGTGCCAGCAGCCGCGGCGTTGGGTTGGGCGTCCTAAGAGAGGGGATCCAGTACTTC. The genes are TRBV6-5 and TRBJ2-5; D is perhaps TRBD1 or TRBD2 (5 bases each). Trimming shortened V by 6 bases and J by 10 bases, and 36 bases separated the two germline ends. The CDR3 totals 19 residues. Germline lookup yields CDR1 MNHEY and CDR2 SVGAGI.